Here is one T cell receptor beta chain with its context. The antigen remains undetermined. The data were obtained in a study of T cell responses to AZD1222 COVID-19 vaccine. Study observations and caveats: The span of vaccine-associated CD4 TCRs extended across spike, with dominance at 160-218 and 743-854. Repertoire sampling occurred only after the peak T cell response.

Deletions cut 4 bases from V and 4 bases from J, with 16 bases between. The germline V gene has CDR1 LNHDA and CDR2 SQIVND (reference sequence). This CDR3 has 15 residues. Sequencing was performed with immunoSEQ multiplex PCR; in TCRdb, only in-frame clones are kept and a portion is missing. The data contain about 160,000 clones, around nine tenths of them singletons. V gene TRBV19 combines with J gene TRBJ1-2; weak D call: TRBD1 (6 bases). The sample was peripheral blood, taken on day 0 of AZD1222 vaccination. The sequence came from an adult in good health. The CDR3 sequence is CASSKQAGTLYGYTF. In nucleotides, the CDR3 is TGTGCCAGTAGTAAACAAGCCGGGACACTCTATGGCTACACCTTC.